This TCR beta chain was recovered during a study of beta chain features in type 1 diabetes. Study-wide findings and caveats: Among patients with Type 1 diabetes, TCRB CDR3s were moderately but significantly shorter in every one of the four CD4+ subsets. Across patients, naive, central memory and Treg TCRB repertoires exhibited apparently greater similarity than was observed across healthy donors.

V was clipped by 1 base and J by 0 bases, with 10 bases between them. CDR1 is SGHTA and CDR2 is FQGNSA in the germline V gene. There are 16 residues in the CDR3. Expressed TCRB transcripts got sequenced, as all isolated RNA was reverse transcribed. The protocol was immunoSEQ multiplex PCR, while the TCRdb copy is restricted to in-frame clones and leaves out a portion. The data contain about 900,000 clones, 15% to 20% of them singletons. In the case of this clone: The antigen is unknown.

This clonotype originated in a woman between 18 and 30 years old in good health. The chain couples TRBV7-2 to TRBJ2-1; D is uncertain. Sequences were obtained from naive CD4+ T cells from blood. The CDR3 loop reads CASSLVVQSSYNEQFF. CDR3 nucleotides: TGTGCCAGCAGCTTAGTCGTCCAGAGCTCCTACAATGAGCAGTTCTTC. The full variable domain, in which reference TRBV7-2 and TRBJ2-1 provide the parts outside the CDR3, is GAGVSQSPSNKVTEKGKDVELRCDPISGHTALYWYRQSLGQGLEFLIYFQGNSAPDKSGLPSDRFSAERTGGSVSTLTIQRTQQEDSAVYLCASSLVVQSSYNEQFFGPGTRLTVL.